The rows below give T cell receptor beta chains drawn from one sample of a study of blood T cell repertoires in COVID-19. Only in-frame clones appear in the TCRdb table, and some are missing; sequencing was by immunoSEQ multiplex PCR. The table includes hundreds of thousands of clones, 80% to 90% detected once. The sample taken for sequencing was peripheral blood. These receptors were collected from an elderly man with acute or convalescent COVID-19. CDR3s include the opening cysteine and the closing phenylalanine or tryptophan.

>TRBJ2-4|TRBV3-1/TRBV3-2|19
CASSWTSGTQTLAKNIQYF
>TRBJ1-5|TRBV4-1|16
CASSRGYGTTNQPQHF
>TRBJ2-7|TRBV18|13
CASSPDGTYEQYF
>TRBJ2-3|TRBV5-4|14
CASSKGQSTDTQYF
>TRBJ2-7|TRBV5-1|15
CASSPTGHIPYEQYF
>TRBJ2-3|TRBV5-1|15
CASSATGATTDTQYF
>TRBJ1-1|TRBV6-5|13
CASILGLNTEAFF
>TRBJ1-1|TRBV30|14
CAWIRGYENTEAFF
>TRBJ2-7|TRBV28|14
CASSLLRGTYEQYF
>TRBJ2-7|TRBV6-4|12
CASSRRTDKQYF
>TRBJ2-2|TRBV7-9|14
CASSPVEQPGELFF
>TRBJ2-6|TRBV9|18
CASSVGGQGISGANVLTF
>TRBJ1-4|TRBV27|14
CASSTGTGKEKLFF
>TRBJ1-5|TRBV6-5|14
CASSYGGYGQPQHF
>TRBJ1-2|TRBV11-2|14
CASTPALTNYGYTF
>TRBJ1-4|TRBV7-9|16
CASSTGTGTNNEKLFF
>TRBJ1-5|TRBV2|13
CASRGQGGQPQHF
>TRBJ2-7|TRBV28|16
CASSLSGFMREYEQYF
>TRBJ2-5|TRBV11-2|18
CASSLGVSATGARETQYF
>TRBJ1-3|TRBV24-1|12
CATRAPGGSIYF
>TRBJ1-4|TRBV29-1|13
CSASTGGGEKLFF
>TRBJ2-5|TRBV5-6|14
CASSLQGAPKTQYF
>TRBJ2-7|TRBV20-1|14
CSASRREGRYEQYF
>TRBJ1-5|TRBV2|13
CASSELGNQPQHF
>TRBJ2-2|TRBV6-5|15
CASSPGVGLSGELFF
>TRBJ1-2|TRBV19|18
CASNAGQGALSANYGYTF
>TRBJ1-1|TRBV7-9|14
CASSLANRDTEAFF